A single sample gave rise to the 29 T cell receptor beta chains below, sequenced in a study of cytomegalovirus exposure and HLA in healthy donors. Researchers ran the PCR with 60 Vbeta and 13 Jbeta primers. Using immunoSEQ multiplex PCR, the repertoire was profiled, and TCRdb retains in-frame clones only, with some absent. Of roughly 250,000 clones in the sample, 75% to 90% are singletons; the top ten hold about 0.3%. The source material was PBMCs. The receptor source for this set is a girl aged 2-10 years in good health and CMV-seronegative.

The chain joins TRBV5-6 to TRBJ1-5; D is ambiguous. Looked up from germline, CDR1 is SGHDT and CDR2 is YYEEEE. Trimming left V 2 bases short and J 3 bases short, with 15 bases between. The CDR3 sequence is 16 residues long. CDR3 loop: CASSLLGREHNQPQHF. In DNA, the CDR3 is TGTGCCAGCAGCTTATTAGGGAGAGAACACAATCAGCCCCAGCATTTT.

DNA for the CDR3: TGTGCCAGCAGCCGAGAAGCACTAGCGAATAGCACAGATACGCAGTATTTT. This codes for CASSREALANSTDTQYF. The rearrangement joins TRBV5-5 to TRBJ2-3; 7 bases are shared with TRBD2. V lost 4 bases and J lost 0; bases outside the gene matches: 11. The CDR3 extends over 17 amino acids. Germline V lookup: CDR1 SGHKS, CDR2 YYEKEE (reference sequence).

The rearrangement joins TRBV19 to TRBJ2-1; tentative D call: TRBD2 (6 bases). V was cut by 7 bases and J by 8 bases, with 21 bases left in between. The CDR3 is 15 residues long. The V gene's germline CDR1 is LNHDA and CDR2 SQIVND (reference sequence). The CDR3 loop is CASKGGKSVGDEQFF. The CDR3 DNA follows: TGTGCCAGTAAGGGCGGGAAGAGCGTCGGTGATGAGCAGTTCTTC.

The rearrangement joins TRBV2 to TRBJ2-1, with 11 bases matching TRBD2. Germline CDR1 SNHLY, CDR2 FYNNEI. This CDR3 contains 14 residues. Losses at the gene ends were 4 bases for V and 8 bases for J; bases not matched to a gene: 4. CDR3 loop: CASSVLAGVDEQFF. In DNA, the CDR3 is TGTGCCAGCAGTGTACTAGCGGGAGTGGATGAGCAGTTCTTC.

The sample holds one count of this clone. This rearrangement joins TRBV30 to TRBJ2-5; TRBD1 aligns across 10 bases. The DNA end favors TRBJ2-7, so the J call may be wrong. Germline V gene data show CDR1 as GTSNPN and CDR2 as SVGIG (reference sequence). The CDR3 contains 14 residues. For the CDR3, the DNA is TGTGCCTGTCGGGGACAGGGGAGGACCTACGAGCAGTACTTC. The encoded protein is CACRGQGRTYEQYF.

V and J are TRBV27 and TRBJ2-3; D perhaps matches TRBD2 (6 bases). CDR1 and CDR2 (germline): MNHEY, SMNVEV (reference sequence). The V end was cut by 8 bases, the J end by 6 bases, with 9 bases between. There are 11 residues in the CDR3. As DNA, the CDR3 is TGTGCCAGCGTGAGCGGGGATACGCAGTATTTT. Translation gives CASVSGDTQYF.

The J gene is TRBJ2-3, the V gene TRBV30, with 10 bases identical to TRBD2. Losses at the gene ends were 4 bases for V and 6 bases for J; bases not matched to a gene: 7. CDR3 size: 14 residues. Germline V gene sequence: CDR1 GTSNPN, CDR2 SVGIG (reference sequence). The CDR3 spells CAWTQRGGADTQYF. The CDR3 DNA follows: TGTGCCTGGACACAGCGGGGGGGTGCGGATACGCAGTATTTT.

This clone was found a few times. This chain uses TRBV11-2 with TRBJ2-1; D is possibly TRBD1 (6 bases). The CDR3 totals 15 residues. V lost 5 bases to trimming and J lost 0 bases, with 11 bases between them. The germline CDR1 and CDR2 sequences are SGHAT and FQNNGV. The CDR3: CASSRGTSSYNEQFF. CDR3 DNA: TGTGCCAGCAGCAGAGGGACAAGCTCCTACAATGAGCAGTTCTTC.

CDR3 nucleotide sequence: TGTGCCAGCTCAACATACACAGATACGCAGTATTTT. Translating gives CASSTYTDTQYF. This chain links TRBV18 with TRBJ2-3; no clear D. V was shortened by 5 bases and J by 2 bases, with 5 bases between the two germline ends. The CDR3 consists of 12 residues. Germline loops: CDR1 KGHSH, CDR2 LQKENI.

This clone was seen just once. The V call is TRBV10-3, the J call TRBJ2-5, with TRBD2 identical over 8 bases. Trimming at V came to 6 bases and at J to 1 base, leaving 10 bases not matched to a gene. Germline-derived CDR1 and CDR2 are ENHRY and SYGVKD. The CDR3 runs to 16 residues. The CDR3 here is CAISERGLAVQETQYF. DNA of the CDR3: TGTGCCATCAGCGAACGAGGACTAGCAGTCCAAGAGACCCAGTACTTC.

The chain employs TRBV5-1 and TRBJ2-1; 7 positions match TRBD1. Per the germline V gene, CDR1 is SGHRS and CDR2 is YFSETQ. The ends lost 7 bases at V and 9 bases at J; junction bases unmatched: 13. CDR3 size: 14 residues. Written as DNA, the CDR3 is TGCGCCAGCGCCAAGGGGGCGGCTGACACTGAGCAGTTCTTC. Protein product: CASAKGAADTEQFF.

The chain links TRBV4-1 to TRBJ1-5; D call uncertain. Trimming removed 1 base from V and 7 bases from J, with 11 bases in between. Germline V gene sequence: CDR1 MGHRA, CDR2 YSYEKL. The CDR3 spans 14 residues. The DNA of the CDR3 is TGCGCCAGCAGCCAAGGAGTCCCGGGGCAGCCCCAGCATTTT. The encoded protein is CASSQGVPGQPQHF.

The V gene is TRBV29-1, the J gene TRBJ2-7, with D possibly being TRBD1 (5 bases). This CDR3 comprises 11 residues. CDR1 is SQVTM, CDR2 ANQGSEA, per germline. V lost 2 bases and J lost 9, with 11 bases in between. DNA of the CDR3: TGCAGCGTTGAATTGGGGCTCGCGCAGTACTTC. Translated, it gives CSVELGLAQYF.

The chain is built from TRBV6-6 and TRBJ2-2; no reliable D call. The length of the CDR3 is 15 residues. V was trimmed by 0 bases and J by 4 bases, leaving 9 bases between them. Germline V lookup: CDR1 MNHNY, CDR2 SVGAGI (reference sequence). The CDR3 protein is CASSYSKQSTGELFF. CDR3 DNA sequence: TGTGCCAGCAGTTACTCGAAACAGAGCACCGGGGAGCTGTTTTTT.

The table lists this clone with a few counts. Other DNA sequences in the sample encode the same CDR3. V and J are TRBV9 and TRBJ2-2; possible D gene TRBD1, 5 bases. The CDR3 is made up of 13 amino acids. Germline CDR1 SGDLS, CDR2 YYNGEE. Trimming shortened V by 0 bases and J by 6 bases, and 6 bases separated the two germline ends. The CDR3 region has the DNA TGTGCCAGCAGCGTAGCAGGGTCCGGGGAGCTGTTTTTT. Translated: CASSVAGSGELFF.

V is TRBV28 and J is TRBJ2-1; possible D gene TRBD2, 6 bases. This CDR3 contains 15 residues. From germline, CDR1 is MDHEN and CDR2 SYDVKM. V lost 2 bases and J lost 0, with 8 bases in between. The CDR3 DNA follows: TGTGCCAGCAGTTTAATAGCGGACTCCTACAATGAGCAGTTCTTC. Translating gives CASSLIADSYNEQFF.

The CDR3 here is CASSVVLHPNTEAFF. The CDR3 DNA reads TGTGCCAGCAGCGTAGTATTACACCCGAACACTGAAGCTTTCTTT. This chain connects TRBV9 to TRBJ1-1; no definite D call. In germline, CDR1 is SGDLS, CDR2 YYNGEE. CDR3 length equals 15 residues. The V and J ends lost 0 bases and 1 base respectively, with 10 bases between them.

The rearrangement links TRBV11-2 to TRBJ1-6, with D perhaps matching TRBD1 (6 bases). This CDR3 comprises 15 residues. V lost 5 bases and J lost 11, with 19 bases in between. Germline V lookup: CDR1 SGHAT, CDR2 FQNNGV. The CDR3 is CASSPRGAKDPPLHF. The CDR3 nucleotides are TGTGCCAGCAGCCCTCGGGGGGCCAAAGACCCACCCCTCCACTTT.

This chain connects TRBV6-5 to TRBJ2-7, with D possibly TRBD1 on 5 matching bases. V was shortened by 4 bases and J by 0 bases, with 13 bases between the two germline ends. Germline V gene sequence: CDR1 MNHEY, CDR2 SVGAGI. This CDR3 region has 15 residues. The DNA of the CDR3 is TGTGCCAGCAGTTTGTGGGGCCCTGGCTCCTACGAGCAGTACTTC. This sequence encodes CASSLWGPGSYEQYF.

This chain's CDR3 is CASSLSQGYYEQYF. The CDR3 coding sequence is TGTGCCAGCAGTTTATCTCAGGGGTACTACGAGCAGTACTTC. The chain uses TRBV28 and TRBJ2-7; the D gene is possibly TRBD1 (6 bases). The CDR3 runs 14 residues. The germline V and J ends were trimmed by 1 base and 3 bases, with 10 bases remaining between them. The V gene's germline CDR1 is MDHEN and CDR2 SYDVKM.

CDR3 loop: CAWSRGRNRYEQYF. CDR3 nucleotide sequence: TGTGCCTGGAGTAGGGGTAGGAACCGTTACGAGCAGTACTTC. The chain is built from TRBV30 and TRBJ2-7, with D perhaps matching TRBD1 (5 bases). Trimming removed 2 bases at V and 4 bases at J, with 15 bases between. The CDR3 is made up of 14 amino acids. Germline V gives CDR1 GTSNPN, CDR2 SVGIG (reference sequence).

The rearrangement joins TRBV5-8 to TRBJ2-5; 10 nucleotides match TRBD1. V lost 4 bases, J lost 4 bases, and 10 bases stayed unmatched. This CDR3 spans 16 amino acids. Germline CDR1 is SGHTS and CDR2 is YDEGEE. The CDR3 here is CASSQYRGQGPETQYF. The CDR3 DNA reads as TGTGCCAGCAGCCAGTACAGGGGACAGGGGCCAGAGACCCAGTACTTC.

This chain links TRBV5-6 with TRBJ1-2; D might be TRBD1 (5 bases). The CDR3 spans 17 residues. The germline V and J ends were trimmed by 4 bases and 4 bases, with 23 bases remaining between them. Per the germline V gene, CDR1 is SGHDT and CDR2 is YYEEEE. The CDR3 DNA reads as TGTGCCAGCAGCCTTAAATTGGGGTGGGGCTGGTGCTATGGCTACACCTTC. Translation gives CASSLKLGWGWCYGYTF.

This rearrangement joins TRBV2 to TRBJ2-7; no clear D. The CDR3 runs to 15 residues. Germline values: CDR1 SNHLY, CDR2 FYNNEI. V was clipped by 7 bases and J by 2 bases, with 18 bases between them. In DNA, the CDR3 is TGTGCCAGCACCAAAGGCGACGGAACAGCCTACGAGCAGTACTTC. Its protein is CASTKGDGTAYEQYF.

The chain couples TRBV6-6 to TRBJ2-1, with 7 nucleotides matching TRBD1. V gave up 5 bases and J gave up 3 bases; unmatched junction bases: 7. The CDR3 sequence is 15 residues long. Germline assignment: CDR1 MNHNY and CDR2 SVGAGI (reference sequence). CDR3 loop: CASSAQGEFYNEQFF. The CDR3 region has the DNA TGTGCCAGCAGTGCTCAGGGGGAATTCTACAATGAGCAGTTCTTC.

The chain employs TRBV6-5 and TRBJ1-1; TRBD1 aligns across 7 bases. This CDR3 region has 15 residues. With 1 base clipped from V and 1 base from J, the junction kept 3 bases outside the gene matches. The germline V gene encodes CDR1 MNHEY and CDR2 SVGAGI. CDR3 bases: TGTGCCAGCAGTTACTGGGCAGGGGGGAACACTGAAGCTTTCTTT. This encodes CASSYWAGGNTEAFF.

V and J are TRBV29-1 and TRBJ2-2, with a tentative D call TRBD1 (5 bases). This CDR3 contains 14 residues. Germline CDR1 is SQVTM and CDR2 is ANQGSEA. Trimming took 3 bases from V and 11 from J, leaving 19 bases between them. CDR3 amino acids: CSVEVLQGDGELFF. The DNA of the CDR3 is TGCAGCGTTGAGGTCTTGCAGGGCGATGGTGAGCTGTTTTTT.

The J gene is TRBJ1-1, the V gene TRBV28, with 9 bases that match TRBD1. The CDR3 consists of 16 residues. Germline CDR1 reads MDHEN; CDR2 reads SYDVKM. J gave up 4 bases and V 2 bases, and 8 bases lay outside the gene matches. In DNA, the CDR3 is TGTGCCAGCAGTTTAACAAGACAGGGGGAGGGCACTGAAGCTTTCTTT. Amino acids: CASSLTRQGEGTEAFF.

This clone was observed a few times. The rearrangement joins TRBV4-2 to TRBJ1-5; D is ambiguous. V was clipped by 1 base and J by 4 bases, with 8 bases between them. CDR1 and CDR2 from the germline V gene are LGHNA and YNFKEQ. CDR3 length: 14 residues. This chain's CDR3 is CASSQGHQNQPQHF. CDR3 DNA: TGTGCCAGCAGCCAAGGGCATCAAAATCAGCCCCAGCATTTT.